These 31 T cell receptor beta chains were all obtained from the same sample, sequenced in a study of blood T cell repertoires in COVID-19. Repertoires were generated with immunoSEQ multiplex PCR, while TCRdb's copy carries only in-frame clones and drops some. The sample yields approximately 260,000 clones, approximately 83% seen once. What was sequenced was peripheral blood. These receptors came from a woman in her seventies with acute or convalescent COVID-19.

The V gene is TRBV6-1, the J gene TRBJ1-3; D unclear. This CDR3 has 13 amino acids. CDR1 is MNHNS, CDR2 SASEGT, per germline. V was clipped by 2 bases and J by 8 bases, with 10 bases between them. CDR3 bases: TGTGCCAGCAGTGAACGTCTTGTAGACACCATATATTTT. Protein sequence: CASSERLVDTIYF.

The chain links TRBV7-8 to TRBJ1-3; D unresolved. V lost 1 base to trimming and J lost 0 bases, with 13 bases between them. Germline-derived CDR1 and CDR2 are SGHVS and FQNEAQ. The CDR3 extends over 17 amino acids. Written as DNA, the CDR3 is TGTGCCAGCAGCTTAGATAAGCCGCTCTACTCTGGAAACACCATATATTTT. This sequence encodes CASSLDKPLYSGNTIYF.

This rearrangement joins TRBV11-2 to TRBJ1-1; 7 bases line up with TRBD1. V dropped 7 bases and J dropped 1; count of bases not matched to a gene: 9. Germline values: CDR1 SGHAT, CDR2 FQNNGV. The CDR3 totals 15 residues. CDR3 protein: CASTPLDRANTEAFF. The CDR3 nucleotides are TGTGCCAGCACCCCCCTTGACAGGGCGAACACTGAAGCTTTCTTT.

CDR3 residues: CASSISGESNYGYTF. Here the CDR3 DNA reads TGTGCCAGCAGTATCTCAGGGGAAAGCAACTATGGCTACACCTTC. The chain combines TRBV6-4 with TRBJ1-2, with a possible D match to TRBD1 (6 bases). The V gene lost 5 bases and the J gene lost 2 bases, with 15 bases spanning the gap. Germline V gives CDR1 MRHNA, CDR2 SNTAGT. This CDR3 comprises 15 residues.

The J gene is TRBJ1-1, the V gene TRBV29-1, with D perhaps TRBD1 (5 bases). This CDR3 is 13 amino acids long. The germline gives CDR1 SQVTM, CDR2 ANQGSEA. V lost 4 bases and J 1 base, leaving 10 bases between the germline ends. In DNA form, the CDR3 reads TGCAGCGTTGTAAGACAGCCGAACACTGAAGCTTTCTTT. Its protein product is CSVVRQPNTEAFF.

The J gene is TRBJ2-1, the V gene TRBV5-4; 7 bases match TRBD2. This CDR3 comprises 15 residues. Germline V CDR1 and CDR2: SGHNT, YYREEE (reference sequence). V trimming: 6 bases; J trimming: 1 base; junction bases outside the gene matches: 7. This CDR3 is CASTVGGKSYNEQFF. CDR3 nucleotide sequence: TGTGCCAGCACCGTGGGGGGGAAATCCTACAATGAGCAGTTCTTC.

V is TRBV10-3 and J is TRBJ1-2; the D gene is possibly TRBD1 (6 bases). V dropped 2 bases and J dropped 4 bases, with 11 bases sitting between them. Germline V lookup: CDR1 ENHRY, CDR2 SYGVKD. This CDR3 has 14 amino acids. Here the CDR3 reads CAISERGGVYGYTF. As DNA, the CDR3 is TGTGCCATCAGTGAGCGGGGGGGCGTCTATGGCTACACCTTC.

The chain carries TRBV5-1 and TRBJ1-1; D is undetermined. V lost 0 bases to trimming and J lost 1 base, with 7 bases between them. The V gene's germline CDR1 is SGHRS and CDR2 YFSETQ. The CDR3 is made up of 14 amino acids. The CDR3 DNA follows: TGCGCCAGCAGCTTGGGTCACAAGAACACTGAAGCTTTCTTT. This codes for CASSLGHKNTEAFF. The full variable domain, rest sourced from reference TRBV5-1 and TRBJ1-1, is KAGVTQTPRYLIKTRGQQVTLSCSPISGHRSVSWYQQTPGQGLQFLFEYFSETQRNKGNFPGRFSGRQFSNSRSEMNVSTLELGDSALYLCASSLGHKNTEAFFGQGTRLTVV.

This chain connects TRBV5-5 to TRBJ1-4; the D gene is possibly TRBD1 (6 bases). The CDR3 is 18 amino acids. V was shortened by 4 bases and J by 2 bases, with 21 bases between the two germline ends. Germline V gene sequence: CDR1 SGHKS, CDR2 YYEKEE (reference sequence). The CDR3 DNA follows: TGTGCCAGCAGCCCGAACAGGGTTGAAGTCTCGACTAATGAAAAACTGTTTTTT. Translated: CASSPNRVEVSTNEKLFF. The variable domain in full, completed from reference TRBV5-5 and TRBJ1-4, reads DAGVTQSPTHLIKTRGQQVTLRCSPISGHKSVSWYQQVLGQGPQFIFQYYEKEERGRGNFPDRFSARQFPNYSSELNVNALLLGDSALYLCASSPNRVEVSTNEKLFFGSGTQLSVL.

This chain's CDR3 is CAIGRQGDTEAFF. The CDR3 DNA is TGTGCCATCGGACGACAGGGGGACACTGAAGCTTTCTTT. The chain has TRBV10-3 and TRBJ1-1, with TRBD1 matching over 9 bases. Germline lookup yields CDR1 ENHRY and CDR2 SYGVKD. This CDR3 comprises 13 residues. V shed 8 bases, J shed 3 bases, and the junction held 4 bases outside the gene matches.

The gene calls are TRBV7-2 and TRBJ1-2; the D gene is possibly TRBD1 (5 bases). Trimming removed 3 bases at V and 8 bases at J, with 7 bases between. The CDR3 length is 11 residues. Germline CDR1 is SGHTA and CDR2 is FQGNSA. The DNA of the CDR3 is TGTGCCAGCAGCTTGGGGGGAGGCTACACCTTC. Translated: CASSLGGGYTF. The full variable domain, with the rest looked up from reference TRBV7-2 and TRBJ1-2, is GAGVSQSPSNKVTEKGKDVELRCDPISGHTALYWYRQSLGQGLEFLIYFQGNSAPDKSGLPSDRFSAERTGGSVSTLTIQRTQQEDSAVYLCASSLGGGYTFGSGTRLTVV.

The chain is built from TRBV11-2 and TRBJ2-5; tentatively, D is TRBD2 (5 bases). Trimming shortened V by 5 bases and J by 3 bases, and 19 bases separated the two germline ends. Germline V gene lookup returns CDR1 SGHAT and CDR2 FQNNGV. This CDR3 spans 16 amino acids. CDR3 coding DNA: TGTGCCAGCAGCCCTCGCGGCGGGTTTGTGGAAGAGACCCAGTACTTC. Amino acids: CASSPRGGFVEETQYF.

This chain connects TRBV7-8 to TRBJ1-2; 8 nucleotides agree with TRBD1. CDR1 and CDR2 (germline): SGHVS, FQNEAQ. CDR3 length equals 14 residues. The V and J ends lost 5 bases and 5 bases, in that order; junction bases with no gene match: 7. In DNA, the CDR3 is TGTGCCAGCAGCCCCGGGACAGGAAGTTATGGCTACACCTTC. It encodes CASSPGTGSYGYTF.

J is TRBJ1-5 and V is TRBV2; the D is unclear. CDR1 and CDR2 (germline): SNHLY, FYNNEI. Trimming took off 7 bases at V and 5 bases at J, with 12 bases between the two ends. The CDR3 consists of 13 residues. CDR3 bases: TGTGCCAGCAACCTCCAGCTAGATCAGCCCCAGCATTTT. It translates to CASNLQLDQPQHF.

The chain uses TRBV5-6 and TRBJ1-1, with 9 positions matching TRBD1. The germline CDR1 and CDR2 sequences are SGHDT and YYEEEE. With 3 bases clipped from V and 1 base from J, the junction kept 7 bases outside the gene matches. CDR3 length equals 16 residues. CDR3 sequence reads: CASSWGPTGGNTEAFF. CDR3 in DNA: TGTGCCAGCAGCTGGGGGCCGACAGGGGGGAACACTGAAGCTTTCTTT.

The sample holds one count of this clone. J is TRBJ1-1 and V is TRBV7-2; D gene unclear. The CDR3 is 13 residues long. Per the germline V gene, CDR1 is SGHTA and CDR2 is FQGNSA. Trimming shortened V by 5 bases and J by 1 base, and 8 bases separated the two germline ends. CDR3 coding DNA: TGTGCCAGCAGCGTCCACAAGAACACTGAAGCTTTCTTT. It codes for CASSVHKNTEAFF.

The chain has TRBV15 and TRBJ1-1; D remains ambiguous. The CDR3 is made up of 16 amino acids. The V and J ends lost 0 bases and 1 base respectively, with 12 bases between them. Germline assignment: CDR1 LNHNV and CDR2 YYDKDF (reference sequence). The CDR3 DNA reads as TGTGCCACCAGCAGAGATACCGCGGGGAGGAACACTGAAGCTTTCTTT. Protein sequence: CATSRDTAGRNTEAFF.

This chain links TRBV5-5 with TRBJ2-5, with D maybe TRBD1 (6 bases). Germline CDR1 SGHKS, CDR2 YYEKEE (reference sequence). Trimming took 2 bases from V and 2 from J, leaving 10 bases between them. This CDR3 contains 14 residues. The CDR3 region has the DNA TGTGCCAGCAGCTTTCCGGACAGACAAGAGACCCAGTACTTC. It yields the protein CASSFPDRQETQYF.

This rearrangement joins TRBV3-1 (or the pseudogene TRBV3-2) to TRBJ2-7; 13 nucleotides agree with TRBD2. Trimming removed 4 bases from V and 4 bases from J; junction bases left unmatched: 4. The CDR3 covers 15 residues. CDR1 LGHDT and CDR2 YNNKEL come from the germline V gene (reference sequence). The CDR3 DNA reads TGTGCCAGCAGCCGACTAGCGGGGGGTTTTTACGAGCAGTACTTC. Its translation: CASSRLAGGFYEQYF.

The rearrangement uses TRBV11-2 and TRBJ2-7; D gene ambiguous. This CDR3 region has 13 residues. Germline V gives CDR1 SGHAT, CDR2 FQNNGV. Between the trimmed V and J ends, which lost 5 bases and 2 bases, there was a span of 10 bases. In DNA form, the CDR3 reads TGTGCCAGCAGCGAAATTAGAGCCTACGAGCAGTACTTC. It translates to CASSEIRAYEQYF.

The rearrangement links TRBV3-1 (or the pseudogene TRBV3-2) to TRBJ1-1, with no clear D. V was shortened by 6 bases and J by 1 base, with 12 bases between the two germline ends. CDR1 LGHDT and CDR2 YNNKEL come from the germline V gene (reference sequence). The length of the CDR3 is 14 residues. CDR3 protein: CASSFGGSNTEAFF. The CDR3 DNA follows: TGTGCCAGCAGTTTCGGCGGGTCGAACACTGAAGCTTTCTTT.

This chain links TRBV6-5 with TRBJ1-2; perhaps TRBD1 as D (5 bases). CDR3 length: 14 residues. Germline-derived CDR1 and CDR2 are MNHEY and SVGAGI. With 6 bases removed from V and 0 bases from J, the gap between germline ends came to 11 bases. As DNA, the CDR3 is TGTGCCAGCAGGATTCAGGGCGCTAACTATGGCTACACCTTC. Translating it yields CASRIQGANYGYTF.

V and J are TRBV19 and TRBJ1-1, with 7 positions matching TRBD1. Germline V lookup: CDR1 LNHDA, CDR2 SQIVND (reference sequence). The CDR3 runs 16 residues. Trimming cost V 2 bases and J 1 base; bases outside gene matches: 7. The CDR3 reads CASSIREGQRNTEAFF. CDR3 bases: TGTGCCAGTAGTATACGCGAGGGACAGAGGAACACTGAAGCTTTCTTT. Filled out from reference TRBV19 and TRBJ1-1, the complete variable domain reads DGGITQSPKYLFRKEGQNVTLSCEQNLNHDAMYWYRQDPGQGLRLIYYSQIVNDFQKGDIAEGYSVSREKKESFPLTVTSAQKNPTAFYLCASSIREGQRNTEAFFGQGTRLTVV.

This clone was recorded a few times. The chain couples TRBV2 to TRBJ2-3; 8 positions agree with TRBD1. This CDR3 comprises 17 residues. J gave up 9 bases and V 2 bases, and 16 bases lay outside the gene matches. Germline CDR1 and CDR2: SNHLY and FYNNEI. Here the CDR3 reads CASSELSEAGGGITQYF. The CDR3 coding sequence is TGTGCCAGCAGTGAATTATCAGAGGCAGGGGGCGGAATAACGCAGTATTTT.

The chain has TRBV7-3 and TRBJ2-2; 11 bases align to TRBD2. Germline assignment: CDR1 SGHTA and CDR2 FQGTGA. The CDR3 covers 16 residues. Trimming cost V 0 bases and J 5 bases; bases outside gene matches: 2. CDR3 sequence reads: CASSLTSGRGTGELFF. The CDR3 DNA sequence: TGTGCCAGCAGCTTAACTAGCGGGAGGGGGACCGGGGAGCTGTTTTTT.

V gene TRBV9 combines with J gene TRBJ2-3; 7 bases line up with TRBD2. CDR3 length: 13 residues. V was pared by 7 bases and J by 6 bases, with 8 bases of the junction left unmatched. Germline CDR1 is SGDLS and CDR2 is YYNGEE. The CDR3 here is CASSVGLDDTQYF. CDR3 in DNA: TGTGCCAGCTCTGTCGGACTAGATGATACGCAGTATTTT.

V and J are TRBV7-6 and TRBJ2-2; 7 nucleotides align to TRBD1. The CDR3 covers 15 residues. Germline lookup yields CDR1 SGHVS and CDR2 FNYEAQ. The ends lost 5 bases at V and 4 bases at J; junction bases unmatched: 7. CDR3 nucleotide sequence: TGTGCCAGCAGCACACAGGGGTCGGGCACCGGGGAGCTGTTTTTT. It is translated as CASSTQGSGTGELFF.

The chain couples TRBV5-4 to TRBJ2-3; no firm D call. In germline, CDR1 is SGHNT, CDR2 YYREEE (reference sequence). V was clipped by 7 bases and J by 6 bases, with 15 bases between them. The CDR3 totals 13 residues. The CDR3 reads CASRPQTTDTQYF. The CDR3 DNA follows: TGTGCCAGCCGTCCCCAAACCACTGATACGCAGTATTTT.

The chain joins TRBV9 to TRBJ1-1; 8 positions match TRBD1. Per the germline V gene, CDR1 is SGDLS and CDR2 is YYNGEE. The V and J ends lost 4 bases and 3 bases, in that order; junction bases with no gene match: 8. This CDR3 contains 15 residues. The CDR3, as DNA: TGTGCCAGCAGCCCCCGACAGGGGATTGACACTGAAGCTTTCTTT. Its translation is CASSPRQGIDTEAFF.

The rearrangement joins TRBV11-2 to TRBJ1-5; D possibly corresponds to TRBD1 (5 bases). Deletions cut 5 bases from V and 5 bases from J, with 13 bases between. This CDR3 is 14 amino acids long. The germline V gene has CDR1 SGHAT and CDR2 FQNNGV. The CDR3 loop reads CASSPLTAYQPQHF. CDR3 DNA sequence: TGTGCCAGCAGCCCGCTGACAGCCTATCAGCCCCAGCATTTT. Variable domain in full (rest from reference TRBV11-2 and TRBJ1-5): EAGVAQSPRYKIIEKRQSVAFWCNPISGHATLYWYQQILGQGPKLLIQFQNNGVVDDSQLPKDRFSAERLKGVDSTLKIQPAKLEDSAVYLCASSPLTAYQPQHFGDGTRLSIL.

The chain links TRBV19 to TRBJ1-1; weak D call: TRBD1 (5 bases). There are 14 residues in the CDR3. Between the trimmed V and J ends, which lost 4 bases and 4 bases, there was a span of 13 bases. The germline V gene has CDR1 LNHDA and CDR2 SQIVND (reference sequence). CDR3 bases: TGTGCCAGTAGTAGAAGACAGTCGGCCACTGAAGCTTTCTTT. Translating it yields CASSRRQSATEAFF. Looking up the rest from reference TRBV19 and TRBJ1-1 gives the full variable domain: DGGITQSPKYLFRKEGQNVTLSCEQNLNHDAMYWYRQDPGQGLRLIYYSQIVNDFQKGDIAEGYSVSREKKESFPLTVTSAQKNPTAFYLCASSRRQSATEAFFGQGTRLTVV.